The 8 T cell receptor beta chains given below trace back to one sample, sequenced in a study of blood T cell repertoires in COVID-19. The data were produced by immunoSEQ multiplex PCR, yet TCRdb's version contains in-frame clones alone and is incomplete. The sample holds roughly 250,000 clones, approximately 85% seen once. Input material: peripheral blood. These receptors were obtained from a man over 45 with acute or convalescent COVID-19.

V usage is TRBV30 and J usage is TRBJ1-4; D gene unclear. This CDR3 has 13 amino acids. Germline V gene lookup returns CDR1 GTSNPN and CDR2 SVGIG (reference sequence). V lost 8 bases and J lost 4, with 14 bases in between. CDR3 bases: TGTGCCCAAAACCGGGAGATTAATGAAAAACTGTTTTTT. Translated: CAQNREINEKLFF.

In the case of this clone: The identical CDR3 is also encoded by other nucleotide sequences in the sample. The rearrangement uses TRBV30 and TRBJ2-1; perhaps TRBD2 as D (7 bases). The CDR3 extends over 13 amino acids. Deletions cut 0 bases from V and 9 bases from J, with 12 bases between. The germline V gene has CDR1 GTSNPN and CDR2 SVGIG (reference sequence). CDR3 sequence reads: CAWSVGGAGEQFF. CDR3 coding DNA: TGTGCCTGGAGTGTAGGGGGGGCGGGTGAGCAGTTCTTC. The full variable domain, with the rest looked up from reference TRBV30 and TRBJ2-1, is SQTIHQWPATLVQPVGSPLSLECTVEGTSNPNLYWYRQAAGRGLQLLFYSVGIGQISSEVPQNLSASRPQDRQFILSSKKLLLSDSGFYLCAWSVGGAGEQFFGPGTRLTVL.

The gene calls are TRBV4-1 and TRBJ1-1; D not resolved. Germline V gene data show CDR1 as MGHRA and CDR2 as YSYEKL. The CDR3 has 12 residues. Trimming cost V 2 bases and J 9 bases, with 10 bases left between them. CDR3 in DNA: TGCGCCAGCAGCCAATCAGGTAGGCAAGCTTTCTTT. Amino acids: CASSQSGRQAFF.

The V call is TRBV7-2, the J call TRBJ1-5; D gene unclear. The ends were cut back, 5 bases at V and 6 bases at J, with 11 bases in the middle. The CDR3 is 13 residues long. CDR1 and CDR2 from the germline V gene are SGHTA and FQGNSA. CDR3 loop: CASSPRRGQPQHF. The CDR3 DNA sequence: TGTGCCAGCAGCCCCCGGAGAGGTCAGCCCCAGCATTTT.

The chain couples TRBV28 to TRBJ2-7, with 9 bases fitting TRBD1. The germline V gene has CDR1 MDHEN and CDR2 SYDVKM. With 2 bases clipped from V and 5 bases from J, the junction kept 4 bases outside the gene matches. This CDR3 is 14 amino acids long. The CDR3 here is CASSLGDREDEQYF. In DNA, the CDR3 is TGTGCCAGCAGTTTAGGGGACAGGGAGGACGAGCAGTACTTC.

The chain uses TRBV28 and TRBJ1-3, with D perhaps TRBD1 (6 bases). The CDR3 length is 18 residues. Germline V lookup: CDR1 MDHEN, CDR2 SYDVKM. The V and J ends lost 3 bases and 0 bases respectively, with 18 bases between them. The CDR3: CASSFPRGKTSSGNTIYF. In nucleotides, the CDR3 is TGTGCCAGCAGTTTCCCGAGGGGGAAGACAAGCTCTGGAAACACCATATATTTT.

The chain combines TRBV5-8 with TRBJ1-2; TRBD1 might be the D (5 bases). Germline CDR1 SGHTS, CDR2 YDEGEE. Trimming pared 4 bases from V and 2 bases from J, leaving 12 bases between. There are 14 residues in the CDR3. DNA of the CDR3: TGTGCCAGCAGCCGGGGGTTACAGAACTATGGCTACACCTTC. Residues: CASSRGLQNYGYTF.

The chain employs TRBV9 and TRBJ1-5; D is unclear. The CDR3 sequence is 15 residues long. The germline CDR1 and CDR2 sequences are SGDLS and YYNGEE. V shed 0 bases and J shed 1 base, with 8 bases lying between them. CDR3 DNA: TGTGCCAGCAGCGTAGGAAGAGGGAGCAATCAGCCCCAGCATTTT. Its translation is CASSVGRGSNQPQHF.